This is a list of T cell receptor beta chains from one sample in a study of cytomegalovirus exposure and HLA in healthy donors. Generated by immunoSEQ multiplex PCR, the TCRdb table keeps only in-frame clones and is missing some. The sample consists of about 190,000 clones, about 80% of them appearing once. Source material: PBMCs. The source is a woman aged 18-29 years in good health and CMV-seropositive. The CDR3 runs from the conserved cysteine through the conserved F or W. D genes are given only for firm matches. The size of a clone is reported for some rows only, either as once, few or many, or as a class for expanded clones.

CASSQESPRGEKLFF	TGCGCCAGCAGCCAAGAATCCCCTAGGGGTGAAAAACTGTTTTTT	.	TRBV4-1	TRBJ1-4	.
CASSEGAQNIQYF	TGTGCCAGCAGTGAAGGGGCGCAGAACATTCAGTACTTC	.	TRBV2	TRBJ2-4	.
CAWREPGQGLTEAFF	TGTGCCTGGAGGGAGCCCGGACAGGGTCTCACTGAAGCTTTCTTT	TRBD1	TRBV30	TRBJ1-1	few
CAWRRGGEVDTQYF	TGTGCCTGGAGGCGGGGGGGCGAGGTAGATACGCAGTATTTT	TRBD2	TRBV30	TRBJ2-3	.
CASSETGTGKEKLFF	TGTGCCAGCAGCGAAACCGGGACAGGGAAGGAAAAACTGTTTTTT	TRBD1	TRBV7-6	TRBJ1-4	.
CASSYSAGGDYGYTF	TGTGCCAGCAGTTACTCGGCAGGAGGGGACTATGGCTACACCTTC	.	TRBV6-6	TRBJ1-2	.
CASSEWGGANEQFF	TGTGCCAGCAGTGAATGGGGAGGGGCCAATGAGCAGTTCTTC	TRBD2	TRBV25-1	TRBJ2-1	.
CATSRDPTVSNTGELFF	TGTGCCACCAGCAGAGATCCGACAGTGTCGAACACCGGGGAGCTGTTTTTT	.	TRBV15	TRBJ2-2	few
CAWIPVRGKLFF	TGTGCCTGGATCCCCGTTCGGGGGAAACTGTTTTTT	.	TRBV30	TRBJ1-4	.
CASSLSSGFYTGELFF	TGTGCCAGCAGCTTATCTAGCGGGTTTTACACCGGGGAGCTGTTTTTT	TRBD2	TRBV7-9	TRBJ2-2	.
CASSCLGGANVLTF	TGTGCTAGCAGCTGCCTCGGTGGGGCCAACGTCCTGACTTTC	.	TRBV7-7	TRBJ2-6	.
CASSPRLGEQETQYF	TGTGCCAGCAGCCCCCGGCTGGGAGAACAAGAGACCCAGTACTTC	.	TRBV13	TRBJ2-5	.
CASSPAGYRTDTQYF	TGTGCCAGCAGCCCCGCGGGGTACCGCACAGATACGCAGTATTTT	.	TRBV7-3	TRBJ2-3	.
CASSQQTRQETQYF	TGTGCCAGCAGTCAACAGACACGCCAAGAGACCCAGTACTTC	.	TRBV6-5	TRBJ2-5	.
CASSLQGGNTEAFF	TGTGCCAGCAGCTTACAGGGTGGGAACACTGAAGCTTTCTTT	.	TRBV11-1	TRBJ1-1	once
CASSLEGAGGTEAFF	TGCGCCAGCAGCTTGGAGGGGGCTGGGGGCACTGAAGCTTTCTTT	TRBD1	TRBV5-1	TRBJ1-1	few
CASEVAAGGNQPQHF	TGTGCCAGCGAAGTTGCGGCAGGGGGCAATCAGCCCCAGCATTTT	.	TRBV6-1	TRBJ1-5	.
CASSLGTANNSPLHF	TGTGCCAGCTCACTTGGGACAGCAAATAATTCACCCCTCCACTTT	TRBD1	TRBV18	TRBJ1-6	.
CASSQGQGAVGSPLHF	TGCGCCAGCAGCCAAGGACAGGGGGCGGTAGGTTCACCCCTCCACTTT	TRBD1	TRBV4-1	TRBJ1-6	.
CASSSTTREQFF	TGCGCCAGCAGCTCTACGACTCGTGAGCAGTTCTTC	.	TRBV5-1	TRBJ2-1	.
CASSRDWGSSGANVLTF	TGTGCCAGCTCACGGGACTGGGGGAGCTCTGGGGCCAACGTCCTGACTTTC	.	TRBV18	TRBJ2-6	.
CASSEKGEGNIQYF	TGCGCCAGCAGTGAGAAGGGGGAGGGAAACATTCAGTACTTC	.	TRBV10-1	TRBJ2-4	.
CASSYGGGITRADTQYF	TGTGCCAGCAGCTATGGGGGGGGGATCACGAGGGCAGATACGCAGTATTTT	TRBD2	TRBV7-6	TRBJ2-3	once
CASSIGPQDWEKLFF	TGTGCCAGTAGTATTGGGCCACAAGATTGGGAAAAACTGTTTTTT	.	TRBV19	TRBJ1-4	.
CASSSGTSINEQFF	TGTGCCAGCAGCTCCGGGACTAGCATCAATGAGCAGTTCTTC	TRBD2	TRBV5-4	TRBJ2-1	.
CSAMTGEETQYF	TGCAGCGCAATGACAGGGGAAGAGACCCAGTACTTC	TRBD1	TRBV29-1	TRBJ2-5	.
CASRTSQTGELFF	TGTGCCAGTAGAACTAGTCAAACCGGGGAGCTGTTTTTT	.	TRBV19	TRBJ2-2	.
CASSPMQDYGYTF	TGCGCCAGCAGCCCAATGCAGGACTATGGCTACACCTTC	.	TRBV4-3	TRBJ1-2	few
CASSQSLDRATGELFF	TGCGCCAGCAGCCAGTCATTGGACAGGGCCACCGGGGAGCTGTTTTTT	TRBD1	TRBV5-1	TRBJ2-2	few
CASSLLITGNTEAFF	TGTGCCAGCAGCTTGTTAATTACGGGGAACACTGAAGCTTTCTTT	.	TRBV5-6	TRBJ1-1	.
CASSSLESRYTF	TGTGCCAGCAGCTCCCTGGAGAGCCGCTACACCTTC	.	TRBV11-2	TRBJ1-2	once
CASSQGQDIQAFF	TGTGCCAGCAGCCAAGGACAGGATATTCAAGCTTTCTTT	.	TRBV4-2	TRBJ1-1	.
CASSRGQVYTEAFF	TGTGCCAGTAGTAGGGGACAGGTGTACACTGAAGCTTTCTTT	TRBD1	TRBV19	TRBJ1-1	.
CASSGTTEDYGYTF	TGTGCCAGCAGCGGTACAACGGAGGATTATGGCTACACCTTC	.	TRBV9	TRBJ1-2	once
CASRPRGTDTQYF	TGTGCCAGCAGGCCCCGGGGCACAGATACGCAGTATTTT	.	TRBV5-8	TRBJ2-3	.
CASSEGQGNTEAFF	TGCGCCAGCAGCGAAGGACAGGGGAACACTGAAGCTTTCTTT	TRBD1	TRBV10-2	TRBJ1-1	.
CASSLDLAYNEQFF	TGTGCCAGCAGCTTGGACTTAGCTTACAATGAGCAGTTCTTC	.	TRBV5-6	TRBJ2-1	.
CASSVTGATNEKLFF	TGTGCCAGCAGCGTTACAGGGGCAACTAATGAAAAACTGTTTTTT	TRBD1	TRBV9	TRBJ1-4	.
CASSLDGTGDYEQYF	TGCGCCAGCAGCTTGGATGGGACAGGGGACTACGAGCAGTACTTC	TRBD1	TRBV5-1	TRBJ2-7	.
CSVDGRLMNTEAFF	TGCAGCGTTGATGGGCGCCTCATGAACACTGAAGCTTTCTTT	.	TRBV29-1	TRBJ1-1	.
CASSLLGGTSTDTQYF	TGTGCCAGCAGCCTCCTAGGGGGTACTAGCACAGATACGCAGTATTTT	.	TRBV9	TRBJ2-3	.
CASSPLSGDYEQYF	TGCGCCAGCAGCCCCCTGAGCGGGGACTACGAGCAGTACTTC	TRBD2	TRBV5-1	TRBJ2-7	.
CASSWGQNTGELFF	TGTGCCAGCAGCTGGGGACAAAACACCGGGGAGCTGTTTTTT	.	TRBV7-2	TRBJ2-2	.
CAISELGAPVTEAFF	TGTGCCATCAGTGAGTTGGGGGCGCCGGTTACTGAAGCTTTCTTT	.	TRBV10-3	TRBJ1-1	once
CASSFAGTRLDTQYF	TGTGCCAGCAGTTTCGCCGGGACTAGATTAGATACGCAGTATTTT	TRBD2	TRBV28	TRBJ2-3	.
CASTPDRGAQGYTF	TGTGCCAGCACTCCGGACAGGGGAGCTCAAGGCTACACCTTC	TRBD1	TRBV6-5	TRBJ1-2	.
CASSLQSAEANYGYTF	TGTGCCAGCAGCTTACAAAGCGCGGAAGCTAACTATGGCTACACCTTC	.	TRBV7-3	TRBJ1-2	.
CASSAYRDVTGELFF	TGTGCCAGCAGCGCCTACAGGGATGTCACCGGGGAGCTGTTTTTT	.	TRBV14	TRBJ2-2	.
CASSLTANTEAFF	TGTGCCAGCAGCTTAACAGCAAACACTGAAGCTTTCTTT	.	TRBV5-6	TRBJ1-1	.
CASSDRGTDTQYF	TGTGCCAGCAGTGACAGGGGCACAGATACGCAGTATTTT	.	TRBV25-1	TRBJ2-3	.
CASSFLETQYF	TGTGCCAGCAGCTTCTTAGAGACCCAGTACTTC	.	TRBV11-2	TRBJ2-5	few
CASSDSAGSSTDTQYF	TGTGCCAGCAGTGACTCAGCGGGGTCTAGCACAGATACGCAGTATTTT	TRBD2	TRBV6-4	TRBJ2-3	few
CASSPGLTRGNEQFF	TGTGCCAGCAGCCCGGGACTGACCCGAGGCAATGAGCAGTTCTTC	.	TRBV6-5	TRBJ2-1	.